The 24 T cell receptor beta chains below were found in one sample sequenced in a study of blood T cell repertoires in COVID-19. The repertoire was sequenced with immunoSEQ multiplex PCR; TCRdb's copy has only in-frame clones and lacks some. The sample includes roughly 230,000 clones, approximately 85% seen only once; the top ten take about 1%. Sequencing input: peripheral blood. These receptors were obtained from a man aged 40-49 years with acute or convalescent COVID-19.

This chain joins TRBV21-1 and TRBJ1-1. TRBV21-1 is a documented pseudogene. The length of the CDR3 is 14 residues. CDR3 DNA sequence: TGTGCCAGCAGCCTTACCTTCGGGAACACTGAAGCTTTCTTT. Protein: CASSLTFGNTEAFF.

This clone was counted a few times. The chain carries TRBV4-2 and TRBJ2-1; D unresolved. V was cut by 0 bases and J by 4 bases, with 10 bases left in between. The CDR3 is 15 residues long. Per germline, CDR1 LGHNA and CDR2 YNFKEQ. The CDR3 DNA reads TGTGCCAGCAGCCAAGAACTACAACAATACAATGAGCAGTTCTTC. This translates into CASSQELQQYNEQFF.

The chain combines TRBV6-1 with TRBJ2-3; a weak D match, TRBD2 (5 bases). The CDR3 runs 14 residues. The germline gives CDR1 MNHNS, CDR2 SASEGT. Trimming took 5 bases from V and 4 from J, leaving 13 bases between them. The CDR3 DNA is TGTGCCAGCAGTCCCGGGGTCTTGGCAGATACGCAGTATTTT. It is translated as CASSPGVLADTQYF.

V gene TRBV5-4 combines with J gene TRBJ2-3, with TRBD2 matching 9 bases. Trimming at V came to 1 base and at J to 0 bases, leaving 6 bases not matched to a gene. The V gene's germline CDR1 is SGHNT and CDR2 YYREEE (reference sequence). The CDR3 totals 17 residues. Here the CDR3 DNA reads TGTGCCAGCAGCTTGAAACTAGCGGGCGTTAGCACAGATACGCAGTATTTT. It is translated as CASSLKLAGVSTDTQYF.

This clone appeared once. The V gene is TRBV16, the J gene TRBJ1-3; TRBD1 matches 8 bases. The CDR3 has 14 amino acids. Per germline, CDR1 KGHSY and CDR2 FQNENV. V gave up 4 bases and J gave up 3 bases; unmatched junction bases: 2. The CDR3 sequence is CASSPGTGGNTIYF. The CDR3 region has the DNA TGTGCCAGCAGCCCGGGGACAGGTGGAAACACCATATATTTT.

Here the CDR3 reads CASSYWSGSTDTQYF. In DNA, the CDR3 is TGTGCCAGCAGTTACTGGTCAGGGAGCACAGATACGCAGTATTTT. This sequence joins TRBV6-5 and TRBJ2-3; D is possibly TRBD1 (5 bases). V was shortened by 1 base and J by 0 bases, with 8 bases between the two germline ends. Germline values: CDR1 MNHEY, CDR2 SVGAGI. This CDR3 has 15 residues.

In this sample, this clone turned up once. CDR3 sequence reads: CASSPNVGSEETQYF. In DNA form, the CDR3 reads TGTGCCAGCTCACCAAATGTCGGCAGCGAAGAGACCCAGTACTTC. V usage is TRBV18 and J usage is TRBJ2-5, with unresolved D. Germline values: CDR1 KGHSH, CDR2 LQKENI. The CDR3 runs to 15 residues. The V end was cut by 2 bases, the J end by 3 bases, with 13 bases between. Using reference TRBV18 and TRBJ2-5 for the parts outside the CDR3, the full variable domain is NAGVMQNPRHLVRRRGQEARLRCSPMKGHSHVYWYRQLPEEGLKFMVYLQKENIIDESGMPKERFSAEFPKEGPSILRIQQVVRGDSAAYFCASSPNVGSEETQYFGPGTRLLVL.

This clone was counted a single time. The chain joins TRBV15 to TRBJ1-1, with 9 bases identical to TRBD1. Trimming at V came to 6 bases and at J to 10 bases, leaving 12 bases not matched to a gene. Germline lookup yields CDR1 LNHNV and CDR2 YYDKDF (reference sequence). CDR3 length: 14 residues. The CDR3 nucleotides read TGTGCCACCAGAAATACCCCGGGACAGGGTGTAGCTTTCTTT. This codes for CATRNTPGQGVAFF.

V usage is TRBV2 and J usage is TRBJ2-7; weak D call: TRBD2 (6 bases). Trimming removed 7 bases at V and 7 bases at J, with 14 bases between. The length of the CDR3 is 12 residues. Germline V lookup: CDR1 SNHLY, CDR2 FYNNEI. This CDR3 is CASTPGRREQYF. The CDR3, as DNA: TGTGCCAGCACTCCTGGGAGGAGAGAGCAGTACTTC.

The rearrangement uses TRBV28 and TRBJ1-6; D not resolved. V lost 5 bases to trimming and J lost 4 bases, with 15 bases between them. Germline V gene data show CDR1 as MDHEN and CDR2 as SYDVKM. This CDR3 comprises 16 residues. The CDR3: CASSRNSPSYNSPLHF. CDR3 nucleotides: TGTGCCAGCAGTCGGAACAGTCCCTCATATAATTCACCCCTCCACTTT.

This clone appeared once. The chain recombines TRBV5-6 with TRBJ2-3; tentative D call: TRBD1 (6 bases). Trimming pared 5 bases from V and 2 bases from J, leaving 9 bases between. This CDR3 comprises 13 residues. Looked up from germline, CDR1 is SGHDT and CDR2 is YYEEEE. The CDR3, as DNA: TGTGCCAGCAGAGGGACACCCACAGATACGCAGTATTTT. This sequence encodes CASRGTPTDTQYF.

The CDR3 coding sequence is TGTGCCAGCAGCCGTAGCGGGGGCCTATACAATGAGCAGTTCTTC. It codes for CASSRSGGLYNEQFF. This rearrangement joins TRBV3-1 (or the pseudogene TRBV3-2) to TRBJ2-1; 9 bases are a match to TRBD2. With V trimmed by 4 bases and J by 4 bases, 5 bases remained unmatched. The germline CDR1 and CDR2 sequences are LGHDT and YNNKEL (reference sequence). The CDR3 extends over 15 amino acids.

The chain couples TRBV5-6 to TRBJ1-4, with 7 positions matching TRBD1. Germline lookup yields CDR1 SGHDT and CDR2 YYEEEE. The CDR3 has 14 residues. V was pared by 4 bases and J by 5 bases, with 5 bases of the junction left unmatched. In DNA form, the CDR3 reads TGTGCCAGCAGCGCACAGGGGTCCAATGAAAAACTGTTTTTT. Translated: CASSAQGSNEKLFF.

V and J are TRBV3-1 (or the pseudogene TRBV3-2) and TRBJ2-1, with D perhaps matching TRBD2 (7 bases). Germline V gives CDR1 LGHDT, CDR2 YNNKEL (reference sequence). The CDR3 is 15 amino acids. Trimming stripped 0 bases from V and 8 bases from J, with 14 bases between. The DNA of the CDR3 is TGTGCCAGCAGCCAAGATCTGGCGGGGGCAGATGAGCAGTTCTTC. This sequence encodes CASSQDLAGADEQFF.

The chain carries TRBV27 and TRBJ2-7; 7 bases align to TRBD1. Trimming at V came to 7 bases and at J to 4 bases, leaving 10 bases not matched to a gene. Germline V gene data show CDR1 as MNHEY and CDR2 as SMNVEV (reference sequence). The length of the CDR3 is 14 residues. The CDR3 bases are TGTGCCAGCATTATCCAGGGGGAACCTTACGAGCAGTACTTC. As protein: CASIIQGEPYEQYF.

V gene TRBV4-1 combines with J gene TRBJ1-1; D is perhaps TRBD1 (6 bases). Germline V CDR1 and CDR2: MGHRA, YSYEKL. CDR3 length equals 16 residues. Between the trimmed V and J ends, which lost 1 base and 0 bases, there was a span of 12 bases. The CDR3: CASSQAGDRLNTEAFF. CDR3 bases: TGCGCCAGCAGCCAAGCAGGGGACCGTCTGAACACTGAAGCTTTCTTT.

The chain uses TRBV30 and TRBJ1-4; no definite D call. Trimming shortened V by 0 bases and J by 0 bases, and 5 bases separated the two germline ends. CDR3 length: 14 amino acids. The germline CDR1 and CDR2 sequences are GTSNPN and SVGIG (reference sequence). CDR3 region: CAWSVLTTNEKLFF. The CDR3 DNA reads TGTGCCTGGAGTGTACTAACAACTAATGAAAAACTGTTTTTT.

This clone was counted a few times. The chain recombines TRBV9 with TRBJ1-4; TRBD1 might be the D (5 bases). Germline V CDR1 and CDR2: SGDLS, YYNGEE. The CDR3 has 15 amino acids. V was pared by 2 bases and J by 3 bases, with 11 bases between. DNA for the CDR3: TGTGCCAGCAGCGTGTGGGGGGAGGCTAATGAAAAACTGTTTTTT. Translated: CASSVWGEANEKLFF.

The chain uses TRBV3-1 (or the pseudogene TRBV3-2) and TRBJ1-4, with a tentative D call TRBD1 (6 bases). The CDR3 is 14 residues long. Germline V gene lookup returns CDR1 LGHDT and CDR2 YNNKEL (reference sequence). Between the trimmed V and J ends, which lost 4 bases and 1 base, there was a span of 7 bases. CDR3 loop: CASSLQGTNEKLFF. The CDR3 DNA reads as TGTGCCAGCAGCCTACAGGGAACTAATGAAAAACTGTTTTTT.

This chain joins TRBV18 and TRBJ2-5; possibly TRBD2 for D (6 bases). Germline lookup yields CDR1 KGHSH and CDR2 LQKENI. With 0 bases removed from V and 1 base from J, the gap between germline ends came to 6 bases. The CDR3 runs to 14 residues. CDR3 loop: CASSPPRGQETQYF. The CDR3 DNA follows: TGTGCCAGCTCACCACCGCGGGGCCAAGAGACCCAGTACTTC. Together with reference TRBV18 and TRBJ2-5, the CDR3 gives the full variable domain: NAGVMQNPRHLVRRRGQEARLRCSPMKGHSHVYWYRQLPEEGLKFMVYLQKENIIDESGMPKERFSAEFPKEGPSILRIQQVVRGDSAAYFCASSPPRGQETQYFGPGTRLLVL.

The V and J genes are TRBV4-2 and TRBJ1-4, with 7 positions matching TRBD1. Germline assignment: CDR1 LGHNA and CDR2 YNFKEQ. The CDR3 totals 16 residues. The V segment lost 1 base and the J segment 0 bases; nucleotides outside the gene matches: 2. This CDR3 reads CASSQGDSTTNEKLFF. In DNA, the CDR3 is TGTGCCAGCAGCCAAGGGGACAGCACAACTAATGAAAAACTGTTTTTT.

The V call is TRBV28, the J call TRBJ1-4; the D gene is possibly TRBD1 (6 bases). Germline loops: CDR1 MDHEN, CDR2 SYDVKM. Trimming pared 11 bases from V and 7 bases from J, leaving 20 bases between. CDR3 length: 14 residues. DNA for the CDR3: TGTGCCGTCCAACTAGGGGGGGTTAGTGAAAAACTGTTTTTT. Its protein product is CAVQLGGVSEKLFF.

The rearrangement links TRBV3-1 (or the pseudogene TRBV3-2) to TRBJ2-2; tentative D call: TRBD1 (6 bases). CDR1 and CDR2 from the germline V gene are LGHDT and YNNKEL (reference sequence). Trimming pared 0 bases from V and 4 bases from J, leaving 9 bases between. The CDR3 is 15 residues long. The CDR3: CASSQDTGRTGELFF. CDR3 nucleotide sequence: TGTGCCAGCAGCCAAGATACAGGGCGCACCGGGGAGCTGTTTTTT.

J is TRBJ1-2 and V is TRBV10-3; 8 bases fit TRBD1. The CDR3 sequence is 16 residues long. CDR1 and CDR2 from the germline V gene are ENHRY and SYGVKD. V was clipped by 7 bases and J by 2 bases; unmatched bases: 12. The CDR3 DNA is TGTGCCATCACCACCTTAGGGACAGGCCCGAACTATGGCTACACCTTC. Its protein is CAITTLGTGPNYGYTF.